These 8 T cell receptor beta chains originate from one sample sequenced in a study of T cells in Graves' hyperthyroidism and ophthalmopathy. Regions amplified from RNA transcripts were the TCR beta CDR3 regions. The TCR CDR3 was amplified in a first-round RT-PCR using the HTBI primer set. Each CDR3 protein gets one entry after TCRdb re-called the multiplex PCR reads with MiXCR. Seen here are 600,000 to 700,000 distinct CDR3 sequences, roughly 14% observed once, and the top ten hold over 3.5%. The sequenced sample was blood. These receptors came from a woman aged 40 to 49 with Graves' ophthalmopathy.

There are a few counts of this clonotype. CDR3 coding DNA: TGCGCCAGCACGCCGGGACAGGGGTTCGCTGAAGCTTTCTTT. It encodes CASTPGQGFAEAFF. V is TRBV5-1 and J is TRBJ1-1; 10 bases are a match to TRBD1. The V and J ends lost 6 bases and 6 bases, in that order; junction bases with no gene match: 8. The CDR3 spans 14 residues. Germline-derived CDR1 and CDR2 are SGHRS and YFSETQ.

This clonotype was seen many times. This chain uses TRBV12-3 or TRBV12-4 with TRBJ1-3; D not certain. Trimming left V 2 bases short and J 8 bases short, with 10 bases between. The CDR3 contains 13 residues. In DNA form, the CDR3 reads TGTGCCAGCAGTTTACGCAGGAGGGACACCATATATTTT. Amino acids: CASSLRRRDTIYF.

The CDR3 reads CAWSPGGSYEQYF. The CDR3 coding sequence is TGTGCCTGGAGTCCAGGGGGCTCCTACGAGCAGTACTTC. The chain carries TRBV30 and TRBJ2-7; 7 bases map to TRBD1. The CDR3 consists of 13 residues. Germline CDR1 and CDR2: GTSNPN and SVGIG (reference sequence). The junction had 1 base not matched to a gene; V was cut back by 2 bases and J by 0 bases.

The DNA for the CDR3 is TGTGCCAGCAGCTTAGGGCCCTATCGGGGCTATGGCTACACCTTC. This translates into CASSLGPYRGYGYTF. This chain uses TRBV7-2 with TRBJ1-2; unclear D gene. V was pared by 1 base and J by 4 bases, with 13 bases between. Per the germline V gene, CDR1 is SGHTA and CDR2 is FQGNSA. This CDR3 contains 15 residues.

This clonotype was counted many times. The V call is TRBV6-2 or TRBV6-3, the J call TRBJ2-2; D is uncertain. The CDR3 consists of 13 residues. Trimming removed 7 bases from V and 0 bases from J, with 6 bases in between. Germline CDR1 is MNHEY and CDR2 is SVGEGT. CDR3 coding DNA: TGTGCCAGCACCCTAACGAACACCGGGGAGCTGTTTTTT. This codes for CASTLTNTGELFF.

This clonotype was counted at least ten times. One end of the junction varies from germline; a read error may be responsible. The CDR3 sequence: CASSLGTVNYGYTF. The CDR3 DNA is TGCGCCAGCAGCTTGGGGACAGTTAACTATGGCTACACCTTC. The rearrangement links TRBV7-9 to TRBJ1-2, with 7 bases lining up with TRBD1. The CDR3 is 14 amino acids. Germline V lookup: CDR1 SEHNR, CDR2 FQNEAQ (reference sequence).

This clonotype has a handful of counts. The J gene is TRBJ2-7, the V gene TRBV11-2, with 8 bases aligning to TRBD1. The germline V gene has CDR1 SGHAT and CDR2 FQNNGV. The ends lost 0 bases at V and 4 bases at J; junction bases unmatched: 8. CDR3 length equals 16 residues. The CDR3 protein is CASSLDATGAFYEQYF. The CDR3 nucleotides are TGTGCCAGCAGCTTAGACGCGACAGGGGCCTTTTACGAGCAGTACTTC.

There are many counts of this clonotype. The CDR3 sequence: CASSWGLANEQYF. CDR3 coding DNA: TGTGCCAGCAGTTGGGGACTAGCCAACGAGCAGTACTTC. The chain couples TRBV28 to TRBJ2-7; 9 bases fit TRBD2. The CDR3 runs 13 residues. The V gene end was trimmed by 4 bases and the J gene end by 5 bases; junction bases not matched to a gene: 3. Germline V CDR1 and CDR2: MDHEN, SYDVKM. The variable domain in full, with the rest retrieved from reference TRBV28 and TRBJ2-7, is DVKVTQSSRYLVKRTGEKVFLECVQDMDHENMFWYRQDPGLGLRLIYFSYDVKMKEKGDIPEGYSVSREKKERFSLILESASTNQTSMYLCASSWGLANEQYFGPGTRLTVT.